This T cell receptor beta chain is from a study of T-cell memory formation after mild COVID-19. Overall study: TCR clustering was largely donor specific. Broader study findings: Contracting CD4+ clones lay largely in CM and EM, with CD8+ ones residing in EMRA. The finding that pre-infection memory included some responding clones suggested that cross-reactive memory joined. The authors left the SARS-CoV-2 specificity of second-wave clones peaking on day 37 unconfirmed.

This clonotype was detected a few times. Its antigen is not identified. The V segment lost 4 bases and the J segment 8 bases; nucleotides outside the gene matches: 7. CDR1 and CDR2 (germline): MNHEY, SMNVEV (reference sequence). This CDR3 comprises 13 residues. A single record per CDR3 protein comes from TCRdb applying MiXCR to the 5' RACE reads. The table includes 250,000 to 300,000 distinct CDR3 sequences, approximately 16% detected once. Sequencing was carried out using PBMCs or a T cell subset sorted from them (not recorded which). The origin of this receptor is a man between 18 and 29 years old who had mild COVID-19 (a few samples of this study predate the infection). Cell type and time point are not known. This chain uses TRBV27 with TRBJ1-2, with 7 bases that match TRBD1. CDR3 bases: TGTGCCAGCAGTTCGGGACAGTGGGGCGGCTACACCTTC. It yields the protein CASSSGQWGGYTF.